The present T cell receptor beta chain was sequenced within a study of long-term antiretroviral therapy in people with HIV. At least one PBMC sample before ART and at least two after were required. Study results and caveats: Pre-ART-expanded clones dominated the repertoire at all time points. From the mid-2000s to the late 2010s, blood was obtained, possibly while participants received older ART regimens.

Version v3.0 of the immunoSEQ assay ran at survey level. The repertoire was sequenced with immunoSEQ multiplex PCR; TCRdb's copy has only in-frame clones and lacks some. The sample consists of about 34,000 clones, about 93% of them appearing once. Germline V gene data show CDR1 as SGHRS and CDR2 as YFSETQ. Trimming left V 4 bases short and J 0 bases short, with 10 bases between. This CDR3 is built from 14 residues. This clone showed up just once. What it binds is not known. This sequence was found in a woman between 50 and 59 years old with HIV. The V call is TRBV5-1, the J call TRBJ1-1; D possibly corresponds to TRBD1 (5 bases). This sample comprised unsorted PBMCs, obtained around 5.3 years after starting antiretroviral therapy. The CDR3 nucleotides read TGCGCCAGCAGCGCGGACATCATGAACACTGAAGCTTTCTTT. Its translation is CASSADIMNTEAFF.